The entry below describes one T cell receptor beta chain. Its antigen is still unknown. This sample stems from a study of human T cells and chemical hapten exposure. Across the whole study: The sensitizing agent was 2% DPC, placed on 2 cm by 2 cm of upper inner arm skin. Study findings and constraints: Donor immune responses may differ from healthy people's, since all donors had alopecia.

Looked up from germline, CDR1 is SGHTA and CDR2 is FQGTGA. There are 15 residues in the CDR3. Trimming cost V 2 bases and J 5 bases; bases outside gene matches: 6. Described time point: patch test 2, 6 weeks after DPC sensitization. Regarding treatment: therapeutic diphenylcyclopropenone sensitization with weekly scalp DPC. MiXCR was run by TCRdb on the RACE reads, yielding one entry per CDR3 protein. This table has some 350,000 distinct CDR3 sequences, about 6% appearing once. The J gene is TRBJ2-1, the V gene TRBV7-3; TRBD1 agrees at 7 bases. The starting material was whole blood, obtained in connection with sensitization to the hapten diphenylcyclopropenone (DPC). The receptor was isolated from a woman between 18 and 29 years old with alopecia areata. Some clones in this sample may be carry-over from other donors' samples. DNA of the CDR3: TGTGCCAGCAGCTTAGAACAGGGGATGAACAATGAGCAGTTCTTC. It specifies CASSLEQGMNNEQFF.